This TCR beta chain was found in a study of blood T cell repertoires in COVID-19. On the study more broadly: Acute and convalescent COVID-19 samples came from the United States, Italy and Spain.

In the original workflow: Scientists estimated how many nucleated cells there were by amplifying reference gene primers. Method: immunoSEQ multiplex PCR; TCRdb's copy keeps in-frame clones and lacks some. The V and J calls and clone size come from that table; D and trimming were worked out from the DNA. The table shows about 270,000 clones, with over 80% occurring only once. Living in 24 US areas, the participants were between about 18 and 95 years of age. In assigning cohorts, the study relied on participant-reported clinical history. Trimming at V came to 0 bases and at J to 4 bases, leaving 9 bases not matched to a gene. The CDR3 length is 16 residues. Germline V gene data show CDR1 as SGHRS and CDR2 as YFSETQ.

The origin of this receptor is a woman in her 30s with acute COVID-19. The chain couples TRBV5-1 to TRBJ1-2, with 7 nucleotides matching TRBD1. The sample consisted of PBMCs or T cells enriched from blood (not recorded which). Here the CDR3 reads CASSLGTGDPLYGYTF. As DNA, the CDR3 is TGCGCCAGCAGCTTGGGCACAGGGGACCCACTCTATGGCTACACCTTC.